This TCR beta chain came from a study of blood T cell repertoires in COVID-19. Across the whole study: From T cells, B-cell-depleted T cells, or PBMCs came the material, which was cDNA or gDNA.

Germline V lookup: CDR1 LGHNT, CDR2 FRNRAP. Trimming shortened V by 4 bases and J by 4 bases, and 23 bases separated the two germline ends. This CDR3 has 18 residues. The repertoire was sequenced with immunoSEQ multiplex PCR; TCRdb's copy has only in-frame clones and lacks some. Among a few hundred thousand clones, approximately 85% were seen once, and the ten largest hold 7.2%. The chain recombines TRBV12-5 with TRBJ2-1; D not resolved. The sequence came from a human donor in a cohort sampled during active COVID-19. Input material: peripheral blood. The CDR3 sequence: CASGSLDKRILIYNEQFF. The CDR3 DNA reads as TGTGCTAGTGGTTCATTAGACAAAAGAATTCTAATTTACAATGAGCAGTTCTTC.